The 24 T cell receptor beta chains given below trace back to one sample, sequenced in a study of T cells in Graves' hyperthyroidism and ophthalmopathy. Amplification of TCR beta CDR3 regions was performed using RNA transcripts as template. First-round RT-PCR targeting the TCR CDR3 was performed with the HTBI primer set. TCRdb fed the multiplex PCR reads into MiXCR, producing one record per CDR3 protein. The repertoire holds some 800,000 distinct CDR3 sequences, 38% seen once, with approximately 10% in the top ten. The specimen was blood. Receptors were obtained from a man aged 18 to 30 with Graves' hyperthyroidism.

The rearrangement joins TRBV30 to TRBJ1-3; D uncertain. V gave up 0 bases and J gave up 4 bases, with 4 bases separating them. This CDR3 comprises 12 residues. The germline V gene has CDR1 GTSNPN and CDR2 SVGIG (reference sequence). The CDR3 reads CAWSVEGNTIYF. The CDR3, as DNA: TGTGCCTGGAGTGTGGAGGGAAACACCATATATTTT.

The table lists this clonotype with a count of one. The chain joins TRBV20-1 to TRBJ1-6; D possibly corresponds to TRBD1 (5 bases). The CDR3 loop spans 17 amino acids. Germline V gives CDR1 DFQATT, CDR2 SNEGSKA (reference sequence). Trimming shortened V by 3 bases and J by 1 base, and 16 bases separated the two germline ends. CDR3 nucleotides: TGCAGTGCTAGTGATGCGCAGGGTAGTTCCTATAATTCACCCCTCCACTTT. This encodes CSASDAQGSSYNSPLHF.

The rearrangement joins TRBV5-1 to TRBJ1-2, with TRBD1 as a possible D gene (5 bases). CDR3 length equals 15 residues. V lost 2 bases, J lost 4 bases, and 15 bases lay in between. From germline, CDR1 is SGHRS and CDR2 YFSETQ. The CDR3 DNA follows: TGCGCCAGCAGCTTCACGGCAGGGAATCCCTATGGCTACACCTTC. Its protein is CASSFTAGNPYGYTF.

The CDR3 region is CASSTGGLTYGYTF. The CDR3 DNA reads as TGCGCCAGCAGCACAGGGGGACTCACCTATGGCTACACCTTC. V and J are TRBV5-1 and TRBJ1-2; 8 nucleotides agree with TRBD1. The germline V gene encodes CDR1 SGHRS and CDR2 YFSETQ. CDR3 length: 14 amino acids. V shed 4 bases, J shed 4 bases, and the junction held 6 bases outside the gene matches.

The rearrangement links TRBV5-6 to TRBJ1-4, with a possible D match to TRBD1 (6 bases). Trimming stripped 4 bases from V and 6 bases from J, with 13 bases between. Germline V CDR1 and CDR2: SGHDT, YYEEEE. The CDR3 has 14 amino acids. In DNA, the CDR3 is TGTGCCAGCAGCCTCAGGGGTGAGGATGAAAAACTGTTTTTT. Its protein is CASSLRGEDEKLFF.

This clonotype was found many times. The gene calls are TRBV7-9 and TRBJ1-1; perhaps TRBD1 as D (5 bases). Trimming took 2 bases from V and 8 from J, leaving 9 bases between them. This CDR3 contains 12 residues. Germline V gene data show CDR1 as SEHNR and CDR2 as FQNEAQ (reference sequence). The CDR3 loop reads CASSLIRTEAFF. DNA of the CDR3: TGTGCCAGCAGCTTAATAAGGACAGAAGCTTTCTTT.

This clonotype was observed a few times. The chain carries TRBV5-4 and TRBJ1-2; possible D gene TRBD1, 5 bases. This CDR3 spans 15 amino acids. V was shortened by 2 bases and J by 7 bases, with 18 bases between the two germline ends. Germline V gene sequence: CDR1 SGHNT, CDR2 YYREEE (reference sequence). The CDR3 loop reads CASSFPVGDEGGYTF. CDR3 bases: TGTGCCAGCAGCTTCCCTGTGGGGGACGAAGGTGGCTACACCTTC.

The count of this clonotype is one. One base away lies a much larger clone, so this may be a sequencing read error. A read error is likely, as this CDR3 ends without the conserved phenylalanine or tryptophan. The rearrangement links TRBV20-1 to TRBJ1-2; D ambiguous. Trimming took off 3 bases at V and 6 bases at J, with 8 bases between the two ends. The CDR3 loop spans 11 amino acids. Germline CDR1 DFQATT, CDR2 SNEGSKA (reference sequence). The CDR3 loop reads CSASIQDGYTL. The CDR3 DNA reads TGCAGTGCTAGTATTCAGGATGGCTACACCCTC.

This clonotype was found many times. The chain is built from TRBV29-1 and TRBJ1-1; D may be TRBD1 (5 bases). The V end lost 3 bases, the J end lost 5 bases, and 13 bases lay between the germline ends. This CDR3 is 13 amino acids long. Germline lookup yields CDR1 SQVTM and CDR2 ANQGSEA. The CDR3 is CSVEEVAGTEAFF. In nucleotides, the CDR3 is TGCAGCGTTGAGGAGGTGGCAGGGACTGAAGCTTTCTTT.

This clonotype showed up many times. The V gene is TRBV10-3, the J gene TRBJ2-5; TRBD1 matches at 10 bases. This CDR3 has 16 residues. Germline loops: CDR1 ENHRY, CDR2 SYGVKD. Germline trimming cut 5 bases from V and 2 bases from J; bases unmatched to any gene: 8. The CDR3 coding sequence is TGTGCCATCAGTAAGGGGGACAGGGGAGGTCAAGAGACCCAGTACTTC. Translating gives CAISKGDRGGQETQYF.

This clonotype turned up a few times. J is TRBJ2-5 and V is TRBV20-1; 9 bases are a match to TRBD2. V gave up 6 bases and J gave up 2 bases; unmatched junction bases: 10. Per germline, CDR1 DFQATT and CDR2 SNEGSKA (reference sequence). CDR3 size: 15 residues. The CDR3 DNA reads as TGCAGTGCGGCCGAACCGGGACTAGCTCAAGAGACCCAGTACTTC. This sequence encodes CSAAEPGLAQETQYF.

At least ten counts were recorded for this clonotype. The V call is TRBV29-1, the J call TRBJ2-7; the D gene is possibly TRBD1 (6 bases). V was trimmed by 3 bases and J by 3 bases, leaving 9 bases between them. The CDR3 loop spans 12 amino acids. Germline V gene sequence: CDR1 SQVTM, CDR2 ANQGSEA. CDR3 in amino acids: CSVEDRYYEQYF. As DNA, the CDR3 is TGCAGCGTTGAGGACAGATACTACGAGCAGTACTTC.

The chain recombines TRBV10-2 with TRBJ1-1; D might be TRBD1 (6 bases). This CDR3 is built from 17 residues. Trimming removed 4 bases from V and 3 bases from J, with 21 bases in between. Germline V lookup: CDR1 WSHSY, CDR2 SAAADI. The CDR3 sequence: CASSARGPGLTDTEAFF. In nucleotides, the CDR3 is TGCGCCAGCAGTGCCCGGGGGCCTGGATTGACGGACACTGAAGCTTTCTTT.

On this clonotype itself: This CDR3 is missing its conserved last phenylalanine or tryptophan, likely due to a read error. The DNA is left out, because the CDR3 cannot be placed on it with certainty; the CDR3 is given as TCRdb lists it. The rearrangement uses TRBV19 and TRBJ1-6; the table gives TRBD1 as D, unverified against the DNA. The CDR3 contains 9 residues when both ends are counted. Germline V CDR1 and CDR2: LNHDA, SQIVND (reference sequence). The CDR3 reads CASSIELGQ.

CDR3 sequence (DNA): TGTGCCAGCAGCGTAAAACTAGCGGGAGCGGCCGGGGAGCTGTTTTTT. Translated: CASSVKLAGAAGELFF. This chain links TRBV9 with TRBJ2-2; 11 bases are a match to TRBD2. This CDR3 region has 16 residues. The germline gives CDR1 SGDLS, CDR2 YYNGEE. With V trimmed by 1 base and J by 6 bases, 5 bases remained unmatched.

This chain links TRBV12-3 or TRBV12-4 with TRBJ1-2, with D perhaps TRBD1 (5 bases). The CDR3 covers 14 residues. The V and J ends lost 5 bases and 7 bases respectively, with 17 bases between them. The CDR3, as DNA: TGTGCCAGCAGTCCAGGGACCTGGAAAGGTGGCTACACCTTC. As protein: CASSPGTWKGGYTF.

V is TRBV5-4 and J is TRBJ1-6; D may be TRBD1 (6 bases). The germline V gene encodes CDR1 SGHNT and CDR2 YYREEE (reference sequence). Trimming pared 4 bases from V and 7 bases from J, leaving 12 bases between. This CDR3 region has 14 residues. DNA for the CDR3: TGTGCCAGCAGCCGCTGGACAGACAATTCACCCCTCCACTTT. Residues: CASSRWTDNSPLHF. The variable domain in full, with the rest retrieved from reference TRBV5-4 and TRBJ1-6, is ETGVTQSPTHLIKTRGQQVTLRCSSQSGHNTVSWYQQALGQGPQFIFQYYREEENGRGNFPPRFSGLQFPNYSSELNVNALELDDSALYLCASSRWTDNSPLHFGNGTRLTVT.

The chain uses TRBV7-2 and TRBJ2-7, with TRBD2 matching 9 bases. Unmatched junction bases numbered 7, after V lost 1 base and J lost 3 bases. The CDR3 is 16 amino acids. The germline CDR1 and CDR2 sequences are SGHTA and FQGNSA. CDR3 loop: CASSLGAPSGIYEQYF. The CDR3 bases are TGTGCCAGCAGCTTAGGGGCCCCTAGCGGGATCTACGAGCAGTACTTC.

This clonotype has ten or more counts. The gene calls are TRBV15 and TRBJ1-1, with a tentative D call TRBD1 (6 bases). V gave up 0 bases and J gave up 6 bases, with 17 bases separating them. Per germline, CDR1 LNHNV and CDR2 YYDKDF (reference sequence). The CDR3 has 16 residues. As DNA, the CDR3 is TGTGCCACCAGCAGAGATCGGGATCTTACAGGGCCTGAAGCTTTCTTT. Translation: CATSRDRDLTGPEAFF.

V and J are TRBV5-6 and TRBJ1-6; D gene unclear. Deletions cut 0 bases from V and 13 bases from J, with 11 bases between. This CDR3 region has 13 residues. Germline CDR1 is SGHDT and CDR2 is YYEEEE. The CDR3 DNA sequence: TGTGCCAGCAGCTTGGCCCAAGTGGCGCCCCTCCACTTT. Protein: CASSLAQVAPLHF.

The CDR3 region is CASSLADRELFF. The CDR3 nucleotides are TGTGCCAGCAGCTTAGCTGACCGGGAGCTGTTTTTT. The chain is built from TRBV7-9 and TRBJ2-2; the D is unclear. The CDR3 extends over 12 amino acids. V was pared by 0 bases and J by 9 bases, with 5 bases between. From germline, CDR1 is SEHNR and CDR2 FQNEAQ (reference sequence).

This clonotype was recorded at least ten times. The CDR3: CASSEGAGGWETQYF. CDR3 coding DNA: TGTGCCAGCAGTGAAGGAGCGGGAGGTTGGGAGACCCAGTACTTC. V is TRBV2 and J is TRBJ2-5; TRBD2 matches 9 bases. CDR3 length equals 15 residues. The trim removed 1 base at V and 5 bases at J, leaving 5 bases unmatched. The V gene's germline CDR1 is SNHLY and CDR2 FYNNEI.

The chain couples TRBV10-3 to TRBJ2-5; TRBD2 agrees at 9 bases. Germline loops: CDR1 ENHRY, CDR2 SYGVKD. With V trimmed by 8 bases and J by 1 base, 8 bases remained unmatched. The CDR3 has 15 residues. The CDR3 reads CAIREGSGGQETQYF. The CDR3 DNA is TGTGCCATCCGGGAAGGTAGCGGGGGCCAAGAGACCCAGTACTTC.

V and J are TRBV9 and TRBJ2-7; 9 bases fit TRBD1. Germline lookup yields CDR1 SGDLS and CDR2 YYNGEE. The CDR3 is made up of 16 amino acids. V shed 2 bases and J 1 base; nucleotides not matched to a gene: 7. The CDR3 nucleotides are TGTGCCAGCAGCGTTGGGGGGACAGGGTTTTCCTACGAGCAGTACTTC. As protein: CASSVGGTGFSYEQYF.